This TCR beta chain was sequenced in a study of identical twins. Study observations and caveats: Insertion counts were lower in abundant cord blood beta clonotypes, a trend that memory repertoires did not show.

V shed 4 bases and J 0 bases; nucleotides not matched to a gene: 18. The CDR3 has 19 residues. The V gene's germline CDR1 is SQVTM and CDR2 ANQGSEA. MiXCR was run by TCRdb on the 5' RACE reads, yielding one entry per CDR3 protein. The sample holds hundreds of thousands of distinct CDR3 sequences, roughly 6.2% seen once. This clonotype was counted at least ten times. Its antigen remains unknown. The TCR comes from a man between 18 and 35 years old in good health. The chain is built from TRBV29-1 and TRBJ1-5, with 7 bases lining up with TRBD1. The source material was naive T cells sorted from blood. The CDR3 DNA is TGCAGCGTTGTTTTCGGACAGGCGCAACAATATTATAGCAATCAGCCCCAGCATTTT. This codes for CSVVFGQAQQYYSNQPQHF.